This T cell receptor beta chain was sequenced for a study of blood T cell repertoires in COVID-19. The CDR3 contains 13 residues. The V end was cut by 8 bases, the J end by 4 bases, with 9 bases between. Looked up from germline, CDR1 is LGHDT and CDR2 is YNNKEL (reference sequence). Profiling relied on immunoSEQ multiplex PCR, and the TCRdb table lists in-frame clones only, not all of them. In the table there are 150,000 to 200,000 clones, 60% to 80% of which are singletons. This TCR was sampled from a man in his sixties with active or convalescent COVID-19. Sequenced sample: peripheral blood. J is TRBJ2-6 and V is TRBV3-1 (or the pseudogene TRBV3-2); possibly TRBD1 for D (5 bases). CDR3 nucleotide sequence: TGTGCCAGCGGGGCGAACGGGGCCAACGTCCTGACTTTC. Translation gives CASGANGANVLTF.